A single sample gave rise to the 2 T cell receptor beta chains below, sequenced in a study of blood T cell repertoires in COVID-19. Data came from immunoSEQ multiplex PCR; TCRdb stores just in-frame clones and leaves some out. This table has some 250,000 clones, about 76% appearing once. Sequenced sample: peripheral blood. Receptors were obtained from a woman between 55 and 75 years old with active or convalescent COVID-19.

The chain recombines TRBV7-9 with TRBJ2-1, with TRBD2 as a possible D gene (6 bases). Per germline, CDR1 SEHNR and CDR2 FQNEAQ (reference sequence). The CDR3 has 18 amino acids. Trimming cost V 7 bases and J 7 bases, with 29 bases left between them. CDR3 DNA sequence: TGTGCCAGCATCCTCAGGGAGGCAGAAAGTTTTTTATGGAATGAGCAGTTCTTC. Translating gives CASILREAESFLWNEQFF.

The chain joins TRBV11-2 to TRBJ2-6; possible D gene TRBD1, 6 bases. CDR3 size: 15 residues. Germline V gene sequence: CDR1 SGHAT, CDR2 FQNNGV. The ends were cut back, 0 bases at V and 4 bases at J, with 7 bases in the middle. The CDR3 sequence: CASSLEGAGANVLTF. In DNA form, the CDR3 reads TGTGCCAGCAGCTTAGAGGGGGCGGGGGCCAACGTCCTGACTTTC.